This T cell receptor (beta chain) emerged from a study of shared T cell receptors in the human thymus. Produced via immunoSEQ multiplex PCR; TCRdb's table is partial and in-frame only. The sample consists of 600,000 to 900,000 clones, 70% to 90% of them appearing once. This sample also belongs to another study, concerning human thymus T cells. From that paper: The source of the thymus tissue was resections taken during corrective heart surgery. Thymic and blood repertoires appeared to carry a bias in their V and J gene usage. The related literature has documented a marked overlap of thymic repertoires among unrelated individuals.

This TCR was sampled from a girl under three years old with a congenital heart defect. Sequenced input: thymocytes.

The CDR3 DNA follows: TGTGCCAGCAGCGTAGACCCGCCCCAGATCCCCTATGGCTACACCTTC. Residues: CASSVDPPQIPYGYTF. V gene TRBV9 combines with J gene TRBJ1-2; D unresolved. V lost 0 bases, J lost 4 bases, and 16 bases lay in between. This CDR3 has 16 residues. CDR1 and CDR2 from the germline V gene are SGDLS and YYNGEE.